This T cell receptor beta chain stems from a study of blood T cell repertoires in COVID-19. About the study: In each case, the material was cDNA or gDNA derived from T cells, B-cell-depleted T cells, or PBMCs.

Study processing details: Estimates of nucleated cell counts were drawn from the amplification of reference gene primers. Sequencing used immunoSEQ multiplex PCR; TCRdb keeps in-frame clones, though not all of them. That table gives V, J and clone size, and the DNA gave D and trimming. The table has about 59,000 clones, around 81% seen once. The trim removed 5 bases at V and 4 bases at J, leaving 10 bases unmatched. Germline V gene lookup returns CDR1 MNHEY and CDR2 SMNVEV (reference sequence). The CDR3 contains 16 residues. J is TRBJ2-7 and V is TRBV27; 11 bases line up with TRBD2. Sequenced: peripheral blood. The TCR was taken from a woman of 80 years or more with active or convalescent COVID-19. DNA for the CDR3: TGTGCCAGCAGTATGAAGGGACTAGCGGAGACATACGAGCAGTACTTC. As protein: CASSMKGLAETYEQYF.